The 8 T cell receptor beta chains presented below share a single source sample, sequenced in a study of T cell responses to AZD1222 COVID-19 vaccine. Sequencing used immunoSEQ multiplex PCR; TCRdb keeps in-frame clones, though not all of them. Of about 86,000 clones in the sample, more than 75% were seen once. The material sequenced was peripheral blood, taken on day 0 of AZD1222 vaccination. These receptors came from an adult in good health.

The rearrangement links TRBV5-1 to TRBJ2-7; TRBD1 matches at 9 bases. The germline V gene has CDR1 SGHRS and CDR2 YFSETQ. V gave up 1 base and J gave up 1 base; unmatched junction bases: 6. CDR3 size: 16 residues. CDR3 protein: CASSLTGGQPSYEQYF. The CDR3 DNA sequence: TGCGCCAGCAGCTTGACAGGGGGCCAACCTTCCTACGAGCAGTACTTC.

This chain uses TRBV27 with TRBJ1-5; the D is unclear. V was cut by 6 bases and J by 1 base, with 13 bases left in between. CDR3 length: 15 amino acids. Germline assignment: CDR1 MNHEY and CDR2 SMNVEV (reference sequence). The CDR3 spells CASSRDPGSNQPQHF. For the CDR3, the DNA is TGTGCCAGCAGCCGGGATCCGGGGAGCAATCAGCCCCAGCATTTT.

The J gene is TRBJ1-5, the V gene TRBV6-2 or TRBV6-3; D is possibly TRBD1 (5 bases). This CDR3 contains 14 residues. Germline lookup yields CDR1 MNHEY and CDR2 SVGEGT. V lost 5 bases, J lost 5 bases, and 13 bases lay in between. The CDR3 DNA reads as TGTGCCAGCAGTACCGGGACGTTGTATCAGCCCCAGCATTTT. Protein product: CASSTGTLYQPQHF.

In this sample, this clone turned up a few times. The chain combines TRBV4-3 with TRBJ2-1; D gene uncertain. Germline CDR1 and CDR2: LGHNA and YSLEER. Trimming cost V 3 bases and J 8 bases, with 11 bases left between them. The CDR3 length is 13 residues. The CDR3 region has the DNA TGCGCCAGCAGCCACGGGCCACGAGATGAGCAGTTCTTC. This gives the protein CASSHGPRDEQFF.

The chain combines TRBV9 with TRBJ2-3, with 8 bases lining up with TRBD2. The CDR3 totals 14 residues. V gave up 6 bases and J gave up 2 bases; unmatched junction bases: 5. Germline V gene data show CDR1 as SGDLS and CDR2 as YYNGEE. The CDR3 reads CASTGGGPTDTQYF. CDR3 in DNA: TGTGCCAGCACGGGCGGGGGGCCCACAGATACGCAGTATTTT.

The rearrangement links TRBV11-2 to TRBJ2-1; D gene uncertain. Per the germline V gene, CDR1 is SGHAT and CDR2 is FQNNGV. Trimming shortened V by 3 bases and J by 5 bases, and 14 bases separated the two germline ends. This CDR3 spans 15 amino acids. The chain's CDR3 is CASSFRGLLNNEQFF. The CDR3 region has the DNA TGTGCCAGCAGCTTTAGAGGTCTTTTAAACAATGAGCAGTTCTTC. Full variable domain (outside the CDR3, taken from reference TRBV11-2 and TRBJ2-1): EAGVAQSPRYKIIEKRQSVAFWCNPISGHATLYWYQQILGQGPKLLIQFQNNGVVDDSQLPKDRFSAERLKGVDSTLKIQPAKLEDSAVYLCASSFRGLLNNEQFFGPGTRLTVL.

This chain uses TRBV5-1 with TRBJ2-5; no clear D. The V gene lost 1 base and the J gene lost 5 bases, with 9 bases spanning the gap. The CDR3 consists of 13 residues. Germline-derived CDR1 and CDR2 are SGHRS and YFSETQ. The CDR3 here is CASSLQIGETQYF. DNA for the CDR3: TGCGCCAGCAGCTTGCAGATAGGGGAGACCCAGTACTTC.

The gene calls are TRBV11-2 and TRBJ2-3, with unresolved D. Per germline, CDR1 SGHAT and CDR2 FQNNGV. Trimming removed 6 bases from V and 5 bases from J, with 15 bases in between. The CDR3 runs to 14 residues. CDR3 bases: TGTGCCAGCAGGTCGTTGTCGTCCATAGATACGCAGTATTTT. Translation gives CASRSLSSIDTQYF.